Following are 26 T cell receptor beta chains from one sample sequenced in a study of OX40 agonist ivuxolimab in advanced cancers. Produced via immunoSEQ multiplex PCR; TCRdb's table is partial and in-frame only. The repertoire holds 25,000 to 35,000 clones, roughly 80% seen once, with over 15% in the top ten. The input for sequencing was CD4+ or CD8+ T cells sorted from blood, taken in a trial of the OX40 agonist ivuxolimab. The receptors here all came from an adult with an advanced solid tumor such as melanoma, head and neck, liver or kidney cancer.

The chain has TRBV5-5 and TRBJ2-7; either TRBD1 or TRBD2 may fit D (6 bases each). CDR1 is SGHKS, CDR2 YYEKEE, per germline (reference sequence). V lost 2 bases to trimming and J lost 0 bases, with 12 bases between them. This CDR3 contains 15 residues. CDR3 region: CASSLGGGPSYEQYF. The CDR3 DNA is TGTGCCAGCAGCTTAGGGGGAGGCCCCTCCTACGAGCAGTACTTC.

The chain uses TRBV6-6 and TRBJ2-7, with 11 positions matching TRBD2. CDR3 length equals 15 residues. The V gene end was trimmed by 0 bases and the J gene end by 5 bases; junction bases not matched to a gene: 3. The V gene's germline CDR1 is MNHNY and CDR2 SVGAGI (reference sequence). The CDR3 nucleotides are TGTGCCAGCAGTTACTCACTAGCGGGAGACAACGAGCAGTACTTC. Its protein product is CASSYSLAGDNEQYF.

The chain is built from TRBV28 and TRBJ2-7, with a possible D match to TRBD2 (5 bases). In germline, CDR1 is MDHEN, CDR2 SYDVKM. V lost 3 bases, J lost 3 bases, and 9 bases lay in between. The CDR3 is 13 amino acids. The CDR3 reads CASSFRGLYEQYF. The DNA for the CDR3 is TGTGCCAGCAGTTTCCGCGGACTCTACGAGCAGTACTTC.

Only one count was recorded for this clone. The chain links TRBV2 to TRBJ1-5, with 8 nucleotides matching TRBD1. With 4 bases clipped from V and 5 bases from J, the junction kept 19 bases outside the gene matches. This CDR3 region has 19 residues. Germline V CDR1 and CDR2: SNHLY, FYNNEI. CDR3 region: CASSGWTGYSLNSDQPQHF. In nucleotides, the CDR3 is TGTGCCAGCAGTGGCTGGACAGGGTACTCCCTCAATTCAGATCAGCCCCAGCATTTT.

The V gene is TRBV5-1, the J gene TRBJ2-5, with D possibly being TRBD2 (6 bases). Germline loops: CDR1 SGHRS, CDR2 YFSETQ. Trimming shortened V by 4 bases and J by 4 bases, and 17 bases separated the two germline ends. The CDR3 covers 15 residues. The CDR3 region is CASSPHGTSSETQYF. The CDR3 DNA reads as TGCGCCAGCAGCCCCCATGGGACTTCGTCAGAGACCCAGTACTTC.

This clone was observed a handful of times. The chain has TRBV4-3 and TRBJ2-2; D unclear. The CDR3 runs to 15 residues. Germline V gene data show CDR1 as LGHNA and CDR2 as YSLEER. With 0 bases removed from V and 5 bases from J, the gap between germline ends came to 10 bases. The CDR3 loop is CASSQDSGWTGELFF. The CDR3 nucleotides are TGCGCCAGCAGCCAAGATAGTGGTTGGACCGGGGAGCTGTTTTTT.

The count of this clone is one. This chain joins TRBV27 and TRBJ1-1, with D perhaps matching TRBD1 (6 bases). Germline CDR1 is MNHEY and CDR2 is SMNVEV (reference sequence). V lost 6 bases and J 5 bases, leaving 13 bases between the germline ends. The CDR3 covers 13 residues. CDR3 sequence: CASRRRGLTEAFF. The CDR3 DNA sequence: TGTGCCAGCAGGCGCAGGGGATTGACTGAAGCTTTCTTT.

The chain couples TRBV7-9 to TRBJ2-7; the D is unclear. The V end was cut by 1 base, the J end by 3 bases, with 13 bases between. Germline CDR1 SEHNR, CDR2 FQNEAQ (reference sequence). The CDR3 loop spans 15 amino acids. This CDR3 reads CASSLGMGSIYEQYF. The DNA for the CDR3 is TGTGCCAGCAGCTTAGGGATGGGTAGCATCTACGAGCAGTACTTC.

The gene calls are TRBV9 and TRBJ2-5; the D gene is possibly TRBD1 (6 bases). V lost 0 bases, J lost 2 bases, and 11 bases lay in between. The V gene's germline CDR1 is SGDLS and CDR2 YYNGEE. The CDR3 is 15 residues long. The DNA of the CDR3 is TGTGCCAGCAGCGTAGACGGGACACAACAAGAGACCCAGTACTTC. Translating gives CASSVDGTQQETQYF. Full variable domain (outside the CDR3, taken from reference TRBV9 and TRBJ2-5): DSGVTQTPKHLITATGQRVTLRCSPRSGDLSVYWYQQSLDQGLQFLIQYYNGEERAKGNILERFSAQQFPDLHSELNLSSLELGDSALYFCASSVDGTQQETQYFGPGTRLLVL.

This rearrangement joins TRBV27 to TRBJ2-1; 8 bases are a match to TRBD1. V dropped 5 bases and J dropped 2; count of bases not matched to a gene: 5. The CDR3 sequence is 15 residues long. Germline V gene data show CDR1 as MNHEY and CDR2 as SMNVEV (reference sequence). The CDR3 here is CASSQRTGTYNEQFF. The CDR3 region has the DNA TGTGCCAGCAGTCAGCGGACAGGGACCTACAATGAGCAGTTCTTC.

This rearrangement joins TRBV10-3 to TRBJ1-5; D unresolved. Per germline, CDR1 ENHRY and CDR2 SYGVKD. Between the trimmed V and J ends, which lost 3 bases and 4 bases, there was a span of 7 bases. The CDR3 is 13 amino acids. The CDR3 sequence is CAISDPGNQPQHF. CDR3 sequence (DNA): TGTGCCATCAGTGACCCCGGAAATCAGCCCCAGCATTTT.

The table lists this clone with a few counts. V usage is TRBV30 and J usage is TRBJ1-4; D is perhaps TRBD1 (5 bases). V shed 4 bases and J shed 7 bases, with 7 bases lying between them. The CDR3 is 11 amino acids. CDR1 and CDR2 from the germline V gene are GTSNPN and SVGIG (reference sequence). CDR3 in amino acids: CAWNQGEKLFF. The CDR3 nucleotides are TGTGCCTGGAATCAGGGTGAAAAACTGTTTTTT.

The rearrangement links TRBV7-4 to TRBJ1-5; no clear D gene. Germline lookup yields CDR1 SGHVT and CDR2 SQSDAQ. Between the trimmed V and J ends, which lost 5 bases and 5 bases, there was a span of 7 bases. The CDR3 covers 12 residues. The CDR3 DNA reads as TGTGCCAGCAGCCAGGAGGATCAGCCCCAGCATTTT. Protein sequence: CASSQEDQPQHF.

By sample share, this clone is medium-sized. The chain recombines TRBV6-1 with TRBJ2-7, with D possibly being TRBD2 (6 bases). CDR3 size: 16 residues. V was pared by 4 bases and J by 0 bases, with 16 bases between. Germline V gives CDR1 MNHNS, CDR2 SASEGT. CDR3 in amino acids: CASSGSGTLSSYEQYF. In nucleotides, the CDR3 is TGTGCCAGCAGTGGATCCGGGACTCTTAGCTCCTACGAGCAGTACTTC.

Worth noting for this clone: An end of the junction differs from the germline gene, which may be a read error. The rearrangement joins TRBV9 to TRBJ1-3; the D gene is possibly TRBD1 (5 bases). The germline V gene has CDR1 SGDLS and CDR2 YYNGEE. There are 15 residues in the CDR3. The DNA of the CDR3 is TGTGCCAGCAGCCCCCTCGGGGGGACTGGAGACACCATATATTTT. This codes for CASSPLGGTGDTIYF.

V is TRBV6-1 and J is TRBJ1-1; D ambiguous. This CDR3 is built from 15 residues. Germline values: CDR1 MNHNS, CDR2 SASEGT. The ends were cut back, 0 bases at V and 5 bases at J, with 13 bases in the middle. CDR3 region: CASSEAQEDGTEAFF. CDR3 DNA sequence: TGTGCCAGCAGTGAAGCGCAAGAGGACGGAACTGAAGCTTTCTTT.

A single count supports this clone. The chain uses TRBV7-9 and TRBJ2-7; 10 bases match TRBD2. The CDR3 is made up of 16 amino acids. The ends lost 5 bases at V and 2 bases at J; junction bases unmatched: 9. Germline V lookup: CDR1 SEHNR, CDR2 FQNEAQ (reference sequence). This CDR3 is CASSPLAGVDAYEQYF. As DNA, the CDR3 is TGTGCCAGCAGCCCCCTAGCGGGAGTTGATGCCTACGAGCAGTACTTC.

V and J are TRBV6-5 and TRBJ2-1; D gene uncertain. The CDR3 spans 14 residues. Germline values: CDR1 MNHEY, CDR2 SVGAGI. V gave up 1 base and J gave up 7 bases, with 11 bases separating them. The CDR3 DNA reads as TGTGCCAGCAGTTACTATCCTAGATCAAATGAGCAGTTCTTC. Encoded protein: CASSYYPRSNEQFF.

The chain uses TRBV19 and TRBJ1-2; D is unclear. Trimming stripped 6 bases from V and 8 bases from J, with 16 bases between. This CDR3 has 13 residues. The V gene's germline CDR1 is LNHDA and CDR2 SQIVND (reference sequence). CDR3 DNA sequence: TGTGCCAGTAGAAATCCCGAGAGCGGCGGCTACACCTTC. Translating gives CASRNPESGGYTF.

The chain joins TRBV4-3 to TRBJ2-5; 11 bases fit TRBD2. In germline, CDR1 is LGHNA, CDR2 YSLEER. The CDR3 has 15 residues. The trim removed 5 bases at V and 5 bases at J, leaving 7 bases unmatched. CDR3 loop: CASSGTSGSGETQYF. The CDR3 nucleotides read TGCGCCAGCAGCGGAACTAGCGGGAGCGGGGAGACCCAGTACTTC.

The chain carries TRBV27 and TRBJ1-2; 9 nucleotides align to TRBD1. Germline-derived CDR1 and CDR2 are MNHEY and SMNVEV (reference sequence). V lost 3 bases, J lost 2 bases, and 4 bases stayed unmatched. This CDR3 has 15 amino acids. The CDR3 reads CASSFSGTGNYGYTF. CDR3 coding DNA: TGTGCCAGCAGTTTTTCCGGGACAGGGAACTATGGCTACACCTTC.

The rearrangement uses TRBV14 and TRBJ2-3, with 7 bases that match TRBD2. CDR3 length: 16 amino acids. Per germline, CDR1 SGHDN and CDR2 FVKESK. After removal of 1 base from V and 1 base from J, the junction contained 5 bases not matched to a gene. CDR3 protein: CASSQGSGSRTDTQYF. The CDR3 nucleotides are TGTGCCAGCAGCCAAGGTAGCGGGTCTCGCACAGATACGCAGTATTTT.

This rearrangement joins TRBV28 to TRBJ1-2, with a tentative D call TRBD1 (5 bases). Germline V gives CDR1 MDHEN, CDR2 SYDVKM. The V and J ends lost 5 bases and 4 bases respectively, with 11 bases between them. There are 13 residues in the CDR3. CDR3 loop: CASSPQGSYGYTF. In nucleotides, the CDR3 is TGTGCCAGCAGTCCCCAGGGTAGCTATGGCTACACCTTC.

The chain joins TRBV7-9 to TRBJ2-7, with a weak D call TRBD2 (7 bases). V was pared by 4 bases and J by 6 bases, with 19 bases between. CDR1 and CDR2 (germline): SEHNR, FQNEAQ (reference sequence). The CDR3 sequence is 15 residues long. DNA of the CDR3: TGTGCCAGCAGCTCCAGCCTGGGGGGGCGTATCGAGCAGTACTTC. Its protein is CASSSSLGGRIEQYF.

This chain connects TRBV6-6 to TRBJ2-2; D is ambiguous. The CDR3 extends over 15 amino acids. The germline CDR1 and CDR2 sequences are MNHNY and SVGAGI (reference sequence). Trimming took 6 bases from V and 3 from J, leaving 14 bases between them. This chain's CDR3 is CASSGGPYYTGELFF. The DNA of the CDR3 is TGTGCCAGCAGCGGTGGACCGTACTACACCGGGGAGCTGTTTTTT.

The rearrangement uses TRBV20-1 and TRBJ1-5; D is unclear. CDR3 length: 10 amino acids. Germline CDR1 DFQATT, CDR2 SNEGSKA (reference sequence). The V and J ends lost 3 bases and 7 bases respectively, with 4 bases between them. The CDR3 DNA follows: TGCAGTGCTAGCCCCCAGCCCCAGCATTTT. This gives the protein CSASPQPQHF.